Here is one T cell receptor beta chain with its context. What it recognizes is unknown. Amplified regions were TCR beta CDR3 sequences from RNA transcripts. An initial round of RT-PCR targeting the TCR CDR3 relied on the HTBI primer set. Each CDR3 protein is one row after TCRdb ran MiXCR on the multiplex PCR reads. Of hundreds of thousands of distinct CDR3 sequences in the sample, approximately 15% were seen once. A NOSPECS grade of at least 4, a Clinical Activity Score of at least 3 and duration under 3 months were recorded in ophthalmopathy patients. Investigators excluded patients with uncontrolled infection, other autoimmune disease, pregnancy or lactation. For the diagnoses, clinical symptoms, serum thyroxine and TRAb, thyroid ultrasound and orbital computed tomography were used. V dropped 3 bases and J dropped 0 bases, with 15 bases sitting between them. Germline CDR1 and CDR2: SGHAT and FQNNGV. The CDR3 totals 18 residues.

This sample is drawn from a study of T cells in Graves' hyperthyroidism and ophthalmopathy. Study-wide results and limits: Blood also showed most of the thyroid clonotypes that were expanded above 0.001.

The material sequenced was blood. This TCR came from a woman in her thirties or forties with Graves' ophthalmopathy. The chain couples TRBV11-2 to TRBJ2-6; D tentatively reads TRBD1 or TRBD2 (5 bases each). The DNA for the CDR3 is TGTGCCAGCAGCTTTTACGGGGACGGAAGCTCTGGGGCCAACGTCCTGACTTTC. It encodes CASSFYGDGSSGANVLTF.